A selection of T cell receptor beta chains follows, all from one sample in a study of blood T cell repertoires in COVID-19. Using immunoSEQ multiplex PCR, the repertoire was profiled, and TCRdb retains in-frame clones only, with some absent. The table shows about 380,000 clones, with approximately 90% occurring only once. Material for sequencing was PBMCs or T cells enriched from blood (not recorded which). Every receptor here comes from a woman aged 18-35 years who had recovered from COVID-19. Both conserved end residues are part of each CDR3. Each record gives: J gene, clone size, V gene, D gene, CDR3 protein, CDR3 DNA. The D gene is left open where the match is weak. The listing skips clone size in some rows; elsewhere it reads once, few, many or a size class.

TRBJ2-7	once	TRBV15	TRBD1	CATRTGGYEQYF	TGTGCCACCCGGACAGGGGGTTACGAGCAGTACTTC
TRBJ1-1	-	TRBV25-1	-	CASSASAGGYYNTEAFF	TGTGCCAGCAGTGCTTCAGCGGGGGGGTATTATAACACTGAAGCTTTCTTT
TRBJ1-5	-	TRBV3-1/TRBV3-2	-	CASSRQGPSNQPQHF	TGTGCCAGCAGCCGCCAGGGTCCGAGCAATCAGCCCCAGCATTTT
TRBJ2-2	-	TRBV5-1	-	CASSFTSTGELFF	TGCGCCAGCAGCTTCACTAGTACCGGGGAGCTGTTTTTT
TRBJ1-4	-	TRBV7-2	TRBD1	CASSYGTGEKLFF	TGTGCCAGCAGCTACGGGACAGGGGAAAAACTGTTTTTT
TRBJ1-1	-	TRBV7-9	TRBD1	CASRNGQGDTEAFF	TGTGCCAGCAGAAACGGACAGGGGGACACTGAAGCTTTCTTT
TRBJ2-6	-	TRBV2	TRBD1	CASSSTGVGANVLTF	TGTGCCAGCAGCAGTACAGGGGTTGGGGCCAACGTCCTGACTTTC
TRBJ1-5	-	TRBV15	-	CATSNRQAQPQHF	TGTGCCACCAGCAACCGACAGGCTCAGCCCCAGCATTTT
TRBJ2-4	-	TRBV4-1	TRBD1	CASSQAGGPAKNIQYF	TGCGCCAGCAGCCAAGCAGGGGGCCCAGCCAAAAACATTCAGTACTTC
TRBJ2-7	-	TRBV5-5	TRBD1	CASSWQGDLGYEQYF	TGTGCCAGCAGCTGGCAGGGGGACCTGGGATACGAGCAGTACTTC
TRBJ2-7	-	TRBV5-6	-	CASSLGRARGEQYF	TGTGCCAGCAGCTTGGGGAGGGCACGGGGGGAGCAGTACTTC
TRBJ2-3	-	TRBV6-5	-	CGGFTDTQYF	TGTGGCGGGTTCACAGATACGCAGTATTTT
TRBJ2-1	-	TRBV5-6	-	CASSPDKSYNEQFF	TGTGCCAGCAGCCCAGATAAGTCCTACAATGAGCAGTTCTTC
TRBJ1-1	-	TRBV5-1	-	CASSLEAGRTEAFF	TGCGCCAGCAGCTTGGAGGCGGGCCGGACTGAAGCTTTCTTT
TRBJ2-7	-	TRBV29-1	-	CSVWSLYEQYF	TGCAGCGTCTGGAGCCTTTACGAGCAGTACTTC
TRBJ1-2	-	TRBV20-1	-	CSASSGARYGYTF	TGCAGTGCTAGTTCTGGGGCTCGGTATGGCTACACCTTC
TRBJ2-3	-	TRBV14	TRBD2	CASRDSGASTDTQYF	TGTGCCAGCAGAGATAGCGGGGCGAGCACAGATACGCAGTATTTT
TRBJ1-2	-	TRBV29-1	-	CSAVDKDKLYGYTF	TGCAGCGCCGTGGATAAGGACAAGCTCTATGGCTACACCTTC
TRBJ1-5	-	TRBV4-3	-	CASSQEQGPQHF	TGCGCCAGCAGCCAAGAACAGGGGCCCCAGCATTTT
TRBJ2-7	once	TRBV5-1	TRBD1	CASSTGTGGYEQYF	TGCGCCAGCAGCACCGGGACAGGGGGCTACGAGCAGTACTTC
TRBJ1-2	once	TRBV2	TRBD1	CASSDGTGIESNYGYTF	TGTGCCAGCAGTGACGGGACAGGGATTGAAAGTAACTATGGCTACACCTTC
TRBJ2-6	-	TRBV30	TRBD1	CAWTRDSSSHSGANVLTF	TGTGCCTGGACTCGGGACAGCAGTTCGCACTCTGGGGCCAACGTCCTGACTTTC
TRBJ2-7	-	TRBV6-2/TRBV6-3	TRBD1	CASSRQGTISYEQYF	TGTGCCAGCAGTAGACAGGGGACCATTTCCTACGAGCAGTACTTC
TRBJ1-2	-	TRBV5-1	TRBD1	CASSPADRRMAGASSYTF	TGCGCCAGCAGCCCGGCGGACAGGAGGATGGCCGGTGCGAGTAGCTACACCTTC
TRBJ1-1	-	TRBV30	TRBD1	CAWYRGINTEAFF	TGTGCCTGGTACAGGGGAATAAACACTGAAGCTTTCTTT
TRBJ1-2	once	TRBV5-6	TRBD1	CASSTRETGIFGYTF	TGTGCCAGCAGCACTCGGGAGACAGGGATATTCGGCTACACCTTC
TRBJ2-7	-	TRBV6-1	-	CASSEMGAYEQYF	TGTGCCAGCAGTGAAATGGGCGCCTACGAGCAGTACTTC
TRBJ1-3	-	TRBV25-1	-	CASSARQSSGNTIYF	TGTGCCAGCAGTGCTCGACAGAGCTCTGGAAACACCATATATTTT
TRBJ1-2	-	TRBV28	-	CASSQGGNGYTF	TGTGCCAGCAGTCAGGGAGGTAATGGCTACACCTTC
TRBJ1-1	-	TRBV27	TRBD1	CASSSTGAIVLSEAFF	TGTGCCAGCAGTTCAACAGGGGCCATTGTACTCTCTGAAGCTTTCTTT
TRBJ1-1	-	TRBV6-5	TRBD1	CASRSGTANTEAFF	TGTGCCAGCCGCTCCGGGACAGCGAACACTGAAGCTTTCTTT
TRBJ2-5	-	TRBV9	-	CASSVAGGSRETQYF	TGTGCCAGCAGCGTAGCTGGAGGGAGTAGGGAGACCCAGTACTTC
TRBJ2-5	-	TRBV2	TRBD2	CASSRGLAGDETQYF	TGTGCCAGCAGTAGGGGACTAGCGGGGGACGAGACCCAGTACTTC